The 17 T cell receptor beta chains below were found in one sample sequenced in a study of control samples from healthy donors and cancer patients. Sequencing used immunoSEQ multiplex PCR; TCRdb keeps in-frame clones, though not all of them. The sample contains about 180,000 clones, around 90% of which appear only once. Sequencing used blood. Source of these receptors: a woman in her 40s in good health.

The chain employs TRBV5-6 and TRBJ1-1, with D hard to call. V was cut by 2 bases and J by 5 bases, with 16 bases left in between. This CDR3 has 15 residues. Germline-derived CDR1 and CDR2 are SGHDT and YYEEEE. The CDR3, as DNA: TGTGCCAGCAGCTTAGGCGAGGGCCGGTTGACTGAAGCTTTCTTT. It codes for CASSLGEGRLTEAFF. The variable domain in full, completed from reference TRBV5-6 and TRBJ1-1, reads DAGVTQSPTHLIKTRGQQVTLRCSPKSGHDTVSWYQQALGQGPQFIFQYYEEEERQRGNFPDRFSGHQFPNYSSELNVNALLLGDSALYLCASSLGEGRLTEAFFGQGTRLTVV.

The CDR3 loop reads CASSGTSGGAVGSQETQYF. CDR3 bases: TGTGCCAGCAGCGGGACTAGCGGGGGGGCCGTAGGAAGCCAAGAGACCCAGTACTTC. The chain combines TRBV11-2 with TRBJ2-5; TRBD2 agrees at 16 bases. Germline-derived CDR1 and CDR2 are SGHAT and FQNNGV. Trimming removed 5 bases from V and 1 base from J; junction bases left unmatched: 10. The CDR3 covers 19 residues.

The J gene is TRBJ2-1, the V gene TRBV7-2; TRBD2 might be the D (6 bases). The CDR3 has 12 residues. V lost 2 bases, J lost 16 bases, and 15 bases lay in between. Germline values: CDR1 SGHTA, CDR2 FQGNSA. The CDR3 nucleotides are TGTGCCAGCAGCTTAAATGGCGGGGAGCGATTCTTC. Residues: CASSLNGGERFF. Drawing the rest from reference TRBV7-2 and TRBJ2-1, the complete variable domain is GAGVSQSPSNKVTEKGKDVELRCDPISGHTALYWYRQSLGQGLEFLIYFQGNSAPDKSGLPSDRFSAERTGGSVSTLTIQRTQQEDSAVYLCASSLNGGERFFGPGTRLTVL.

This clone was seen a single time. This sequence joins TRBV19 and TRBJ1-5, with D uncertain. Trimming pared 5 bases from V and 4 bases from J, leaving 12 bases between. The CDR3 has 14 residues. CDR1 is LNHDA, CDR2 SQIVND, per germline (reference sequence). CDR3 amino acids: CASSGSGINQPQHF. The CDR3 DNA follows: TGTGCCAGTAGTGGATCCGGGATTAATCAGCCCCAGCATTTT.

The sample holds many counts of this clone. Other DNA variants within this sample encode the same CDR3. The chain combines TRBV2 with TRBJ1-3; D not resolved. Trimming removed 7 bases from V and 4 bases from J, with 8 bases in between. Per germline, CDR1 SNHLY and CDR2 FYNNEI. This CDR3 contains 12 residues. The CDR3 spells CASKGGGNTIYF. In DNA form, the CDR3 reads TGTGCCAGCAAAGGAGGGGGAAACACCATATATTTT.

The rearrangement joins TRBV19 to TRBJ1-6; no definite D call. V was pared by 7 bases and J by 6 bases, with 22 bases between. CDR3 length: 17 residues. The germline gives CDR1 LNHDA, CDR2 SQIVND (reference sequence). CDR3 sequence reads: CASNMNEATPGNSPLHF. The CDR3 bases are TGTGCCAGTAATATGAATGAGGCTACTCCGGGTAATTCACCCCTCCACTTT. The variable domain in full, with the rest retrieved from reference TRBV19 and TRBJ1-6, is DGGITQSPKYLFRKEGQNVTLSCEQNLNHDAMYWYRQDPGQGLRLIYYSQIVNDFQKGDIAEGYSVSREKKESFPLTVTSAQKNPTAFYLCASNMNEATPGNSPLHFGNGTRLTVT.

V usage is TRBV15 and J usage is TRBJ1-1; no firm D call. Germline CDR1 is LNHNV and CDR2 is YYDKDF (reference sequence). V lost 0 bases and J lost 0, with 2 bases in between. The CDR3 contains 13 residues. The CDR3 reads CATSRDMNTEAFF. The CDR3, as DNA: TGTGCCACCAGCAGAGATATGAACACTGAAGCTTTCTTT.

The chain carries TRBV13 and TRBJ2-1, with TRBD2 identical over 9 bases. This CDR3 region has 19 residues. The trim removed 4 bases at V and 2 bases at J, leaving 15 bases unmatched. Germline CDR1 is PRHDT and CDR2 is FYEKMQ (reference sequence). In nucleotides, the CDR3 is TGTGCCAGCAGCTCCGAGGGGGCGGGGGGGCCGAGCGCCTACAATGAGCAGTTCTTC. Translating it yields CASSSEGAGGPSAYNEQFF.

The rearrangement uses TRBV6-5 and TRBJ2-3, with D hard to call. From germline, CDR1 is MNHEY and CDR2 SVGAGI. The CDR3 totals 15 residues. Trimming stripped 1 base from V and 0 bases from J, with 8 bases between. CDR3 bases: TGTGCCAGCAGTTACTTCCTCGGCAGCACAGATACGCAGTATTTT. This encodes CASSYFLGSTDTQYF.

The CDR3 DNA sequence: TGTGCCAGCAGCCTTGCCCTTACAGGTGACCTGAACACTGAAGCTTTCTTT. Translation: CASSLALTGDLNTEAFF. This chain connects TRBV7-9 to TRBJ1-1; TRBD1 is a possible D gene (5 bases). The CDR3 has 17 residues. Trimming left V 5 bases short and J 0 bases short, with 19 bases between. Germline V lookup: CDR1 SEHNR, CDR2 FQNEAQ (reference sequence).

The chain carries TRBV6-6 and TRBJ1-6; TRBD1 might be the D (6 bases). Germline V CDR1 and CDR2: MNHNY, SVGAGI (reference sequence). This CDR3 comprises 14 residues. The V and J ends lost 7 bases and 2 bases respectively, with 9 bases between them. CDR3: CASTGATYNSPLHF. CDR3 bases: TGTGCCAGCACAGGGGCGACCTATAATTCACCCCTCCACTTT.

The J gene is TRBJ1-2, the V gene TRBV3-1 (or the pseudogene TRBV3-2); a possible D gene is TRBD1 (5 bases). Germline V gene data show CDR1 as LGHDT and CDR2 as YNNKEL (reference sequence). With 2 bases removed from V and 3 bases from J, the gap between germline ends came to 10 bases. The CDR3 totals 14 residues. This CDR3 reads CASSQNDRDYGYTF. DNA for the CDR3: TGTGCCAGCAGCCAAAACGACAGAGACTATGGCTACACCTTC.

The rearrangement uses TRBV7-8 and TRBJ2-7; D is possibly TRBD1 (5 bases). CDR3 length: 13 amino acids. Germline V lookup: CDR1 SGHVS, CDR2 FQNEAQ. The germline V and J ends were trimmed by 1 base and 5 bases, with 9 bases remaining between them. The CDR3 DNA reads TGTGCCAGCAGCTTAGGACAGACCAACGAGCAGTACTTC. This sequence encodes CASSLGQTNEQYF.

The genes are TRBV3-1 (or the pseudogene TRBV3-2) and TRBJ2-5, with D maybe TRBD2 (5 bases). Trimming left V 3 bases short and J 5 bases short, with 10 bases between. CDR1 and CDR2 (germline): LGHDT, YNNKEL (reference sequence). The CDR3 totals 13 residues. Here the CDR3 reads CASSQLRTETQYF. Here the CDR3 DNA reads TGTGCCAGCAGCCAGCTGCGGACTGAGACCCAGTACTTC.

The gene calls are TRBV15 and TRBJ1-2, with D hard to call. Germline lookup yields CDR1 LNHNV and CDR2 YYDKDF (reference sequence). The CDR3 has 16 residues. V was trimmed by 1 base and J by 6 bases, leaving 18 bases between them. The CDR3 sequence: CATSRGTDRAANGYTF. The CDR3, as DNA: TGTGCCACCAGCAGAGGAACGGATAGGGCAGCGAATGGCTACACCTTC.

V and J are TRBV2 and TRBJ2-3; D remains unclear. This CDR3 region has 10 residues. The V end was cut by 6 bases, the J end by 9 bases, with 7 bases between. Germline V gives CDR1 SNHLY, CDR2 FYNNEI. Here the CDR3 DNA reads TGTGCCAGCAGAGACGTAACGCAGTATTTT. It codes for CASRDVTQYF.

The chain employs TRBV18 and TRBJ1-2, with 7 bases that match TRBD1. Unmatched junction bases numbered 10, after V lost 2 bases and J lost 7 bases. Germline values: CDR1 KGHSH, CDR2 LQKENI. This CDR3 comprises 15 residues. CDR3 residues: CASSPERQGESGYTF. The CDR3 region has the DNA TGTGCCAGCTCACCAGAACGGCAGGGGGAGAGTGGCTACACCTTC.